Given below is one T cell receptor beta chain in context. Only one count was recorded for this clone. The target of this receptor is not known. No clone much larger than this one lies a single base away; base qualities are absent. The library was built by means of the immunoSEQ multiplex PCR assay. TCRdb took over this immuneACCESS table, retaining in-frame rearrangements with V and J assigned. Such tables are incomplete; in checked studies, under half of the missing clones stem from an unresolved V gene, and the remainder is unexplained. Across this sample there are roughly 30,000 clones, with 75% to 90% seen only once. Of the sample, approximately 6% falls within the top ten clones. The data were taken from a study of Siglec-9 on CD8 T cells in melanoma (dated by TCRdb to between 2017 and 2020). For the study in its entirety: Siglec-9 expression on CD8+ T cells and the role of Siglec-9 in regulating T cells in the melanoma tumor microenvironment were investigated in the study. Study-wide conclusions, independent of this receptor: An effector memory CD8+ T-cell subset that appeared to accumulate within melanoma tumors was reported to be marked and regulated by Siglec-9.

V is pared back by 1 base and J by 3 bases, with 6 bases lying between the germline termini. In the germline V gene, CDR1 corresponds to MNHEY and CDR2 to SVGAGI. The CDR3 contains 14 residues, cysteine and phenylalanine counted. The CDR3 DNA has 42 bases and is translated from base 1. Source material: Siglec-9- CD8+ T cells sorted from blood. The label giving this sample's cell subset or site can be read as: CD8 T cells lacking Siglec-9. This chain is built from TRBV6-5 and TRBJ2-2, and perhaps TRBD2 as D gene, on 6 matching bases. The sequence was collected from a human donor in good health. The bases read TGTGCCAGCAGTTACTGGGGGGACACCGGGGAGCTGTTTTTT. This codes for CASSYWGDTGELFF.